This T cell receptor (beta chain) was sequenced during a study of blood T cell repertoires in COVID-19. Study overall: From T cells, B-cell-depleted T cells, or PBMCs came the material, which was cDNA or gDNA.

In the original analysis: Reference gene primer amplification gave estimated nucleated cell counts. TCRdb's copy holds only in-frame clones and misses some; the assay was immunoSEQ multiplex PCR. V, J and clone size reflect that table, while D and trimming were determined from the DNA. The sample consists of 240,000 or so clones, roughly 86% of them appearing once. The V and J ends lost 4 bases and 8 bases respectively, with 23 bases between them. The CDR3 is made up of 16 amino acids. Germline CDR1 reads ENHRY; CDR2 reads SYGVKD. This clonotype was obtained from a man older than 75 with acute or convalescent COVID-19. Sequencing was carried out using peripheral blood. V is TRBV10-3 and J is TRBJ1-2; possibly TRBD1 for D (5 bases). The CDR3 protein is CAISGGGRPRASGYTF. The CDR3 DNA is TGTGCCATCAGTGGGGGGGGACGGCCAAGGGCTTCCGGCTACACCTTC.